This entry is about one T cell receptor (beta chain). Its binding antigen is unknown. There are no base qualities to consult, and no much larger clone falls within one base. This entry comes from a study of T cell changes during pregnancy in multiple sclerosis (dated by TCRdb to about 2019). About the study as a whole: In women with multiple sclerosis, the researchers looked at how the T cell repertoire shifted as pregnancy progressed.

Its CDR3 holds 19 amino acids, cysteine through phenylalanine. Here the CDR3 DNA is all that survives: 57 bases in frame from base 1. Reading the germline V gene gives CDR1 SGHTS and CDR2 YDEGEE. Trimming takes 4 bases off V and 0 bases off J; junction bases not matched to a gene: 11. Library preparation was by the immunoSEQ multiplex PCR assay. What TCRdb holds here is the immuneACCESS table cut down to in-frame rearrangements. Part of the clones is not present; checked against another copy, under half of the missing clones reflect an unresolved V gene, and the others are unexplained. This sample gives 50,000 to 60,000 clones in total; about 90% of them show up just once. Of the sample, 0.2% to 0.3% is held by the ten largest clones.

The chain was built from TRBV5-8 and TRBJ2-2, with 11 central nucleotides matching TRBD2. This receptor was identified in a female donor with multiple sclerosis, enrolled in a pregnancy study. The starting material was CD4+ T cells from peripheral blood mononuclear cells, obtained in the second trimester of pregnancy. CDR3 region: CASSRHILAGVSNTGELFF. The bases read TGTGCCAGCAGCCGACACATACTAGCGGGGGTATCGAACACCGGGGAGCTGTTTTTT.